These 9 T cell receptor beta chains were sequenced from one sample in a study of T cell responses to AZD1222 COVID-19 vaccine. Assay: immunoSEQ multiplex PCR; the TCRdb copy retains only in-frame clones and omits some. The sample includes around 140,000 clones, roughly nine tenths of them seen just once. This specimen consisted of peripheral blood, obtained on day 0 of AZD1222 vaccination. The receptors shown here come from an adult in good health.

The rearrangement joins TRBV5-5 to TRBJ2-7; 12 bases align to TRBD2. The CDR3 length is 16 residues. Germline loops: CDR1 SGHKS, CDR2 YYEKEE (reference sequence). V shed 3 bases, J shed 0 bases, and the junction held 4 bases outside the gene matches. In DNA, the CDR3 is TGTGCCAGCAGCTCCGGACTAGCGGGGTTCTCCTACGAGCAGTACTTC. Translating gives CASSSGLAGFSYEQYF.

CDR3 loop: CASSPQTSGTDTQYF. As DNA, the CDR3 is TGCGCCAGCAGTCCCCAGACTAGCGGCACAGATACGCAGTATTTT. The rearrangement joins TRBV10-1 to TRBJ2-3; 8 nucleotides line up with TRBD2. CDR3 length: 15 amino acids. Trimming removed 5 bases from V and 1 base from J; junction bases left unmatched: 5. CDR1 is WNHNN, CDR2 SYGVQD, per germline (reference sequence).

The rearrangement joins TRBV6-5 to TRBJ2-3; D is perhaps TRBD2 (7 bases). CDR3 length: 14 residues. The germline V and J ends were trimmed by 5 bases and 4 bases, with 13 bases remaining between them. The germline CDR1 and CDR2 sequences are MNHEY and SVGAGI. The CDR3 loop is CASSLRGAADTQYF. DNA for the CDR3: TGTGCCAGCAGTCTACGGGGGGCCGCAGATACGCAGTATTTT.

The V gene is TRBV29-1, the J gene TRBJ2-1; 12 bases match TRBD2. Germline V CDR1 and CDR2: SQVTM, ANQGSEA. V lost 2 bases, J lost 10 bases, and 6 bases stayed unmatched. The CDR3 loop spans 14 amino acids. CDR3 DNA: TGCAGCGTTGAATTGACTAGCGGGGGTCCCGAGCAGTTCTTC. Translated: CSVELTSGGPEQFF.

The J gene is TRBJ2-1, the V gene TRBV28; 7 bases are a match to TRBD2. V lost 3 bases and J lost 4; bases outside the gene matches: 6. The CDR3 spans 15 residues. In germline, CDR1 is MDHEN, CDR2 SYDVKM. The CDR3 nucleotides are TGTGCCAGCAGTTTTCGCCTAGCGGCTTACAATGAGCAGTTCTTC. Translating gives CASSFRLAAYNEQFF.

This CDR3 reads CASSQGGKLQAKNIQYF. CDR3 DNA sequence: TGTGCCAGCAGCCAAGGGGGGAAGCTACAAGCCAAAAACATTCAGTACTTC. The chain is built from TRBV3-1 (or the pseudogene TRBV3-2) and TRBJ2-4; D may match TRBD1 or TRBD2 (5 bases each). V shed 1 base and J shed 0 bases, with 13 bases lying between them. The CDR3 consists of 17 residues. Germline lookup yields CDR1 LGHDT and CDR2 YNNKEL (reference sequence).

The rearrangement links TRBV3-1 (or the pseudogene TRBV3-2) to TRBJ2-1; the D gene is possibly TRBD2 (6 bases). Germline V lookup: CDR1 LGHDT, CDR2 YNNKEL (reference sequence). The CDR3 extends over 17 amino acids. V dropped 0 bases and J dropped 0 bases, with 12 bases sitting between them. Here the CDR3 DNA reads TGTGCCAGCAGCCAAGATATGTCGGGAGACTCCTACAATGAGCAGTTCTTC. Encoded protein: CASSQDMSGDSYNEQFF.

The V and J genes are TRBV28 and TRBJ1-1; D is possibly TRBD1 (6 bases). This CDR3 contains 13 residues. Germline values: CDR1 MDHEN, CDR2 SYDVKM. With 3 bases removed from V and 4 bases from J, the gap between germline ends came to 9 bases. CDR3 nucleotide sequence: TGTGCCAGCAGTTTGGGAGGGGGCACTGAAGCTTTCTTT. It yields the protein CASSLGGGTEAFF.

V is TRBV5-6 and J is TRBJ1-6, with a tentative D call TRBD1 (6 bases). This CDR3 is built from 16 residues. The V and J ends lost 3 bases and 4 bases respectively, with 14 bases between them. The germline V gene has CDR1 SGHDT and CDR2 YYEEEE. This CDR3 is CASSSGATGYNSPLHF. CDR3 sequence (DNA): TGTGCCAGCAGCTCGGGGGCTACAGGGTATAATTCACCCCTCCACTTT.